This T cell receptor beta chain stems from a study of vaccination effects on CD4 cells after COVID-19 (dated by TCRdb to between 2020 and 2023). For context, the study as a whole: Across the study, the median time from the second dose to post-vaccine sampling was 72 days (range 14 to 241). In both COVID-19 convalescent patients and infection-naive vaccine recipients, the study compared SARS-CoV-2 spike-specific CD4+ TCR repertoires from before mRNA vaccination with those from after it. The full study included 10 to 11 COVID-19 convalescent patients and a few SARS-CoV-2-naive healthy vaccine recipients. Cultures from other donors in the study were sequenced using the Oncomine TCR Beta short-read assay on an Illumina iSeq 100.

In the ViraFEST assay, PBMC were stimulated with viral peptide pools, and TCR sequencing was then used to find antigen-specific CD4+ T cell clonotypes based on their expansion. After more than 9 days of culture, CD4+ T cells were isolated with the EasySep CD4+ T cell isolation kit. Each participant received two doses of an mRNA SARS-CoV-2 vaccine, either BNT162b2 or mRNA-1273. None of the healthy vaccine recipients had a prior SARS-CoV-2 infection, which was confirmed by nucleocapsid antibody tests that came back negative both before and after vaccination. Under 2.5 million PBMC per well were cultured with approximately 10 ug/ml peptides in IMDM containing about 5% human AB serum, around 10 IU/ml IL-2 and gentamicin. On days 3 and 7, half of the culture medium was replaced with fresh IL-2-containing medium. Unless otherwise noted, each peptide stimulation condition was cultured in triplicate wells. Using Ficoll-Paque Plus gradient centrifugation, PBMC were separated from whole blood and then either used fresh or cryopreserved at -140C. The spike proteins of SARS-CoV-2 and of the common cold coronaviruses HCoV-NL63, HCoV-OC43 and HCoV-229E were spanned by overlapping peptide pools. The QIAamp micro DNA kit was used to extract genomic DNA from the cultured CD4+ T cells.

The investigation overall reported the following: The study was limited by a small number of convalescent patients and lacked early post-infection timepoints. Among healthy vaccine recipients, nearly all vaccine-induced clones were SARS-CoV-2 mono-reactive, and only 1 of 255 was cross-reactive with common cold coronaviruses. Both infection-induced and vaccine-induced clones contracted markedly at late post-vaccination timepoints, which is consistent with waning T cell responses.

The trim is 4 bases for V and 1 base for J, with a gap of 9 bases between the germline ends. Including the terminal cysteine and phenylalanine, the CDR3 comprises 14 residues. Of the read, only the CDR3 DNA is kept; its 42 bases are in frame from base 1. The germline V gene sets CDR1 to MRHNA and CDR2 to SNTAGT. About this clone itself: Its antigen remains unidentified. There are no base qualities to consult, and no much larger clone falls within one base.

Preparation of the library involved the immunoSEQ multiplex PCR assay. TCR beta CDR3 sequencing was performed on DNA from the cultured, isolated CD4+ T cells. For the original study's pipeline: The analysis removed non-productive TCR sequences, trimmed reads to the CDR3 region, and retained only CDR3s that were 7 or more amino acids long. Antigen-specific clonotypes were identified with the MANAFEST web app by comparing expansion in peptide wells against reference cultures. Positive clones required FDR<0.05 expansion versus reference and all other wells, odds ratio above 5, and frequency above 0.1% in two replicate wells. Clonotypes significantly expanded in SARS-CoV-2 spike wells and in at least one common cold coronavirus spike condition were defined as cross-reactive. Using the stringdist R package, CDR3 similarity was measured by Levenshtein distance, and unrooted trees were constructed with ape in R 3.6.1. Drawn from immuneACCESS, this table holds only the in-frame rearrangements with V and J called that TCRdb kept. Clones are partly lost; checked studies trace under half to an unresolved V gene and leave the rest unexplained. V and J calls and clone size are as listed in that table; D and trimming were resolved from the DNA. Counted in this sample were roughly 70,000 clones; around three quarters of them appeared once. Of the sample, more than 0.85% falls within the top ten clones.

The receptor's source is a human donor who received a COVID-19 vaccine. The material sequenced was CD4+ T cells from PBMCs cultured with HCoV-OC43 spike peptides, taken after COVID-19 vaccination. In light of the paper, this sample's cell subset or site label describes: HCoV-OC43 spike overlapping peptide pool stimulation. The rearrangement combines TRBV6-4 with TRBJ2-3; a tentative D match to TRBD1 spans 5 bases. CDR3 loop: CASSATAGTDTQYF. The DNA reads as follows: TGTGCCAGCAGTGCGACAGCTGGCACAGATACGCAGTATTTT.